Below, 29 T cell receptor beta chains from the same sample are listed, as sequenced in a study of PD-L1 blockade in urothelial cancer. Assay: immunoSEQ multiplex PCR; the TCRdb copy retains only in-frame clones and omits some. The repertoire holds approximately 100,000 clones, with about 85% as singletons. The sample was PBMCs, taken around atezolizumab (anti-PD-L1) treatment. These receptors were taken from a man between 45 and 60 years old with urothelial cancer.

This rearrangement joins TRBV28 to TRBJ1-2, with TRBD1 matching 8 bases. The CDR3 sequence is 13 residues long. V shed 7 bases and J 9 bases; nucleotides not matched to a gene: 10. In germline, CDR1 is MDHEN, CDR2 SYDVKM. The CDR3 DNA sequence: TGTGCCAGCACCACAGGGGGGCAGGGAAGCTACACCTTC. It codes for CASTTGGQGSYTF.

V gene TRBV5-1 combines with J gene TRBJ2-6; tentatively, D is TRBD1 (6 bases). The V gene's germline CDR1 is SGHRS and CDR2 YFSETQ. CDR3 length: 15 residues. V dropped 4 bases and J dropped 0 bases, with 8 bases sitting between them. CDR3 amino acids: CASSKDSSGANVLTF. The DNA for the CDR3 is TGCGCCAGCAGCAAGGACAGCTCTGGGGCCAACGTCCTGACTTTC.

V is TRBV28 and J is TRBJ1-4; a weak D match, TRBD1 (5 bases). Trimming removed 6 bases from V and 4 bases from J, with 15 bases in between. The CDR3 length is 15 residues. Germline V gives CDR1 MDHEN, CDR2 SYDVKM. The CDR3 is CASRPTDSINEKLFF. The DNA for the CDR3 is TGTGCCAGCAGGCCCACAGACAGTATTAATGAAAAACTGTTTTTT.

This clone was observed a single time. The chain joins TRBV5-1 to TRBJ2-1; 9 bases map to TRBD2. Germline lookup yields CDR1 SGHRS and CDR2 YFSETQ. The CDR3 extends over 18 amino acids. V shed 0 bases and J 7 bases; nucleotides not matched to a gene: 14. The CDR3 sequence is CASSLDRASGKLWNEQFF. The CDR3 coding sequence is TGCGCCAGCAGCTTGGATCGGGCTAGCGGGAAGCTTTGGAATGAGCAGTTCTTC.

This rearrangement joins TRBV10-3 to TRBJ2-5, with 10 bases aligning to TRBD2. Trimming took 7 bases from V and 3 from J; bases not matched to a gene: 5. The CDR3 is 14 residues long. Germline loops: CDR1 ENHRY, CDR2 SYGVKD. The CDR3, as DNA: TGTGCCATCAATTCGCTAGCGGGAGAAGAGACCCAGTACTTC. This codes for CAINSLAGEETQYF.

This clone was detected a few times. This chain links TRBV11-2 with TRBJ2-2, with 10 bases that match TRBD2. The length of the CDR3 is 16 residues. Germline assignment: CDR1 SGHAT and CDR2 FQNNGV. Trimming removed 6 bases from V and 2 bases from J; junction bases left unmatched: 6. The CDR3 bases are TGTGCCAGCAGTCAAGGACTAGCGGTAAACACCGGGGAGCTGTTTTTT. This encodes CASSQGLAVNTGELFF.

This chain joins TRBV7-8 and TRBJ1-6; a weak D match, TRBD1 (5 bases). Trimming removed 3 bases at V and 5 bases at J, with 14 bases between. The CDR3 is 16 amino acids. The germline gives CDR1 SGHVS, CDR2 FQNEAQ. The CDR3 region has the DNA TGTGCCAGCAGCTTCGCCCGGGGGGAGGATAATTCACCCCTCCACTTT. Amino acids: CASSFARGEDNSPLHF.

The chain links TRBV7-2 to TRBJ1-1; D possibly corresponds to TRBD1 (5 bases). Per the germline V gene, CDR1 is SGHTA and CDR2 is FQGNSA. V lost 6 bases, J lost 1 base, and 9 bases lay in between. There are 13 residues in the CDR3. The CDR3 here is CASRRDRNTEAFF. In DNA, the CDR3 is TGTGCCAGCAGACGTGACAGGAACACTGAAGCTTTCTTT.

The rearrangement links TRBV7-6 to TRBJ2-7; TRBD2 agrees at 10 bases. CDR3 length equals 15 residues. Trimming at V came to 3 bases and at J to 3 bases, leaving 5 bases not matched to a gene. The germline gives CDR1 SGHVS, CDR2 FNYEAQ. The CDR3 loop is CASSLGTSDHYEQYF. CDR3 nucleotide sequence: TGTGCCAGCAGCTTGGGGACTAGCGATCACTACGAGCAGTACTTC.

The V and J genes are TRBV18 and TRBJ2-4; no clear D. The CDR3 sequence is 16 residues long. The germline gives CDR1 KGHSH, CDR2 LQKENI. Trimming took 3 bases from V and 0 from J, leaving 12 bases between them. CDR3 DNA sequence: TGTGCCAGCTCACCTGCCTCCTACAGAGCCAAAAACATTCAGTACTTC. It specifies CASSPASYRAKNIQYF.

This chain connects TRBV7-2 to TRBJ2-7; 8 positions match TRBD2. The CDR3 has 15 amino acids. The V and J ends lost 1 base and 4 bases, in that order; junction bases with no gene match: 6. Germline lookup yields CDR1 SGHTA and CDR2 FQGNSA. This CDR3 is CASSLGSGSIYEQYF. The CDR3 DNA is TGTGCCAGCAGCTTAGGGAGCGGGAGTATTTACGAGCAGTACTTC.

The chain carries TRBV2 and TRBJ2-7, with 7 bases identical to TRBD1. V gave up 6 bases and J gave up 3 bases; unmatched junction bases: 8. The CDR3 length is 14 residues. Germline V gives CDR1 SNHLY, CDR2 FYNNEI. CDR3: CASRATGNIYEQYF. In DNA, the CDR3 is TGTGCCAGCAGGGCGACAGGGAATATCTACGAGCAGTACTTC.

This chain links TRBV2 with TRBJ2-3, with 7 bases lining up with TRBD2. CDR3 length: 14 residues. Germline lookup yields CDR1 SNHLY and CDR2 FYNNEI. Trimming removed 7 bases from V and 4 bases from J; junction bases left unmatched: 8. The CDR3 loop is CASKTSRGADTQYF. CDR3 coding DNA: TGTGCCAGCAAGACTAGCCGAGGAGCAGATACGCAGTATTTT.

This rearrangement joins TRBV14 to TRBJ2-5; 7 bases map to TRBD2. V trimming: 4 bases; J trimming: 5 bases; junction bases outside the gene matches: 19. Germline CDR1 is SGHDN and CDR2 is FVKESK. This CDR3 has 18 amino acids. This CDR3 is CASSLRTRFGARGETQYF. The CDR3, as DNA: TGTGCCAGCAGCCTAAGGACTAGATTCGGGGCGCGGGGGGAGACCCAGTACTTC. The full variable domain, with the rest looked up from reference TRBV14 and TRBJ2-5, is EAGVTQFPSHSVIEKGQTVTLRCDPISGHDNLYWYRRVMGKEIKFLLHFVKESKQDESGMPNNRFLAERTGGTYSTLKVQPAELEDSGVYFCASSLRTRFGARGETQYFGPGTRLLVL.

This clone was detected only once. DNA of the CDR3: TGCGCCAGCAGCTTGCCGGGGACTAGCGGGAGGGGGAACAATGAGCAGTTCTTC. Residues: CASSLPGTSGRGNNEQFF. The chain recombines TRBV5-1 with TRBJ2-1; TRBD2 agrees at 16 bases. This CDR3 is built from 18 residues. With V trimmed by 1 base and J by 5 bases, 6 bases remained unmatched. CDR1 and CDR2 (germline): SGHRS, YFSETQ.

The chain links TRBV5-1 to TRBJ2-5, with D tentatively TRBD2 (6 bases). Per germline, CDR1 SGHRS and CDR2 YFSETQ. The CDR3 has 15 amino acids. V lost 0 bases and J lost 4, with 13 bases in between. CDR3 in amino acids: CASSLGPGEAETQYF. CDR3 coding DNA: TGCGCCAGCAGCTTGGGACCGGGAGAGGCAGAGACCCAGTACTTC.

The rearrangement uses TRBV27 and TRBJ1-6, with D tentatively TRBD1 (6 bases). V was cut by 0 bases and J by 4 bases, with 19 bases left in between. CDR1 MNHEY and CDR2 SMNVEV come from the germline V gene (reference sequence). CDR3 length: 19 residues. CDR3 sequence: CASSLSAREPGTYNSPLHF. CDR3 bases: TGTGCCAGCAGTTTATCCGCCCGAGAACCCGGGACATATAATTCACCCCTCCACTTT.

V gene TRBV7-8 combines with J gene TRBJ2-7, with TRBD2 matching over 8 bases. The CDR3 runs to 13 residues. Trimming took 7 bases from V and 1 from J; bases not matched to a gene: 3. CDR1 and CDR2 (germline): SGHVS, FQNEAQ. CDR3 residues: CASTGGGSYEQYF. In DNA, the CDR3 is TGTGCCAGCACGGGAGGGGGATCCTACGAGCAGTACTTC. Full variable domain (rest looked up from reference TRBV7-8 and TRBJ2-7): GAGVSQSPRYKVAKRGQDVALRCDPISGHVSLFWYQQALGQGPEFLTYFQNEAQLDKSGLPSDRFFAERPEGSVSTLKIQRTQQEDSAVYLCASTGGGSYEQYFGPGTRLTVT.

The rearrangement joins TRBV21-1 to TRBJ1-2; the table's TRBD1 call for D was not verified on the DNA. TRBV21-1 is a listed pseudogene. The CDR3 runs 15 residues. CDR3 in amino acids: CASSMRQGAPYGYTF. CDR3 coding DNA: TGTGCCAGCAGCATGAGACAGGGGGCACCCTATGGCTACACCTTC.

Here the CDR3 DNA reads TGTGCCAGCAGTGGGACATACAATGAGCAGTTCTTC. This sequence encodes CASSGTYNEQFF. The chain is built from TRBV25-1 and TRBJ2-1, with a tentative D call TRBD1 (5 bases). This CDR3 has 12 residues. Trimming removed 4 bases from V and 4 bases from J, with 5 bases in between. Germline lookup yields CDR1 MGHDK and CDR2 SYGVNS.

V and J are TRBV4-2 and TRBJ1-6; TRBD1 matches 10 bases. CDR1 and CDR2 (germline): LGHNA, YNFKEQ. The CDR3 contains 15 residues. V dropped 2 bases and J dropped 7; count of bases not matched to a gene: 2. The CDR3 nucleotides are TGTGCCAGCAGCCAATCGGGACAGGGGAATTCACCCCTCCACTTT. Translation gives CASSQSGQGNSPLHF.

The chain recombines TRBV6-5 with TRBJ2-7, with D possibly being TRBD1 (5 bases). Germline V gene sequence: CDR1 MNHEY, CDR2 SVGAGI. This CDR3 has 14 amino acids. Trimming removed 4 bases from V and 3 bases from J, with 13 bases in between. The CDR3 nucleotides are TGTGCCAGCAGTTTTCGCCAGGGTAACTACGAGCAGTACTTC. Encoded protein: CASSFRQGNYEQYF.

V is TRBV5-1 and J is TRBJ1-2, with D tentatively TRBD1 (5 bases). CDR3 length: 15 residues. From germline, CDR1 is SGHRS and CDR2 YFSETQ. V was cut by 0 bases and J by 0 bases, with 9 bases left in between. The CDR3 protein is CASSLAQAANYGYTF. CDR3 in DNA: TGCGCCAGCAGCTTGGCACAGGCAGCTAACTATGGCTACACCTTC.

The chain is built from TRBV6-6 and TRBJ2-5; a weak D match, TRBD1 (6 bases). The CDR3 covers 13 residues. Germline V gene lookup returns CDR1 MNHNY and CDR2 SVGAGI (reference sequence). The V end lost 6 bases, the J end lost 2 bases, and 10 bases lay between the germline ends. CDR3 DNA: TGTGCCAGCAGCTCGACAGGACAAGAGACCCAGTACTTC. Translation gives CASSSTGQETQYF.

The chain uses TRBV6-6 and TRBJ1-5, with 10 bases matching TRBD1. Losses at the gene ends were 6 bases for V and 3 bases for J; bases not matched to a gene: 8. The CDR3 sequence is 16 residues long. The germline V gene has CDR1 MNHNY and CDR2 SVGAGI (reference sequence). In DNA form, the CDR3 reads TGTGCCAGCAGGGGACCGGGACAGGGGTCCAATCAGCCCCAGCATTTT. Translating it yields CASRGPGQGSNQPQHF.

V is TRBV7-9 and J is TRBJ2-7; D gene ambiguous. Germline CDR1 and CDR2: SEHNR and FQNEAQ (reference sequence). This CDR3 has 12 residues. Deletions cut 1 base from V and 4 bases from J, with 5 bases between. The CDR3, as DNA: TGTGCCAGCAGCTTAGTTGTATACGAGCAGTACTTC. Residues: CASSLVVYEQYF.

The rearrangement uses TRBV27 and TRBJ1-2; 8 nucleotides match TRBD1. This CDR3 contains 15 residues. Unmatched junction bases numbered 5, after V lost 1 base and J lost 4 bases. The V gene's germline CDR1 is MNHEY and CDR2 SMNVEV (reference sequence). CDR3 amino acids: CASSLFGTGFYGYTF. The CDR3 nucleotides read TGTGCCAGCAGTTTATTCGGGACAGGTTTCTATGGCTACACCTTC.

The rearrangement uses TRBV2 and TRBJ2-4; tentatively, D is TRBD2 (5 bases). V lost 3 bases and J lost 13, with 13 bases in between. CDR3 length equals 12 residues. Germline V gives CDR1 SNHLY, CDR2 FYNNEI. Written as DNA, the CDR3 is TGTGCCAGCAGTGATAGAGGACTTCTCCAGTACTTC. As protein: CASSDRGLLQYF.

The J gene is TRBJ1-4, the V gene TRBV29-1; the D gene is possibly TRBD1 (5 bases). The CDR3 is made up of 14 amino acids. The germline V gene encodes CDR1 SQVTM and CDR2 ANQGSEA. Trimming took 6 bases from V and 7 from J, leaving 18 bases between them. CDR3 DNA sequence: TGCAGCGTGACGCCCGGGGGGTTAAGTGAAAAACTGTTTTTT. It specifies CSVTPGGLSEKLFF.